Listed below are T cell receptor beta chains from one sample, sequenced in a study of patients and donors after allogeneic stem cell transplantation. TCRdb itself ran the RT-PCR reads through MiXCR, one entry per CDR3 protein. The repertoire holds roughly 150,000 distinct CDR3 sequences, with more than 20% as singletons. The sequenced sample consisted of blood, either unsorted or a sorted T cell fraction (not recorded which). These receptors were collected from a human donor who was either an allogeneic HSCT recipient or a stem cell or donor lymphocyte infusion donor (not recorded which). It is not recorded whose cells these are; they may come from a transplant donor. The conserved cysteine and the conserved F or W are not part of the CDR3 here.

v_call cdr3_aa
TRBV14 ASSQVGHTEAF
TRBV29-1 SVMPGLGDYEQY
TRBV5-5 ASTPDPGSQPQH
TRBV12-3/TRBV12-4 ASSTIKIDRGVRETQY
TRBV27 ASSSPTDRYEQY
TRBV20-1 SAGPSGGFLGEQY
TRBV7-9 ASSTPVLGEQF
TRBV3-1 ASSSTGTSRNEQF
TRBV5-1 ASSRGQGGTYNEQF
TRBV20-1 SAERGQDNYGYT
TRBV20-1 SARDRKIEKLF
TRBV27 ASSFRLTTDTQY
TRBV29-1 SVGGVTYGYT
TRBV3-1 ASSQYDEQY
TRBV5-5 ASSLGLAGGFSYEQY
TRBV20-1 SARDPRNAEAF
TRBV7-9 ASSFIQDLNTEAF
TRBV4-2 ASSQVLAGGPAELF
TRBV7-3 ASSLKGYNEQF
TRBV10-3 AINSGTSFYEQY
TRBV7-7 ASSPLPGATQY
TRBV5-6 ASSLVRDSPGELF
TRBV3-1 ASSQGAGELF
TRBV20-1 SAFTAAGVVLDEQF
TRBV20-1 SATGTGEYQPQH
TRBV20-1 SAAASGSYEQY
TRBV12-3/TRBV12-4 ASSPGQGARGYT
TRBV18 ASSSSLAGENYEQY
TRBV4-2 ASSQVEPLNTEAF
TRBV6-5 ASSYSTGADEQY
TRBV12-3/TRBV12-4 ASSSRDRGFSGNTIY